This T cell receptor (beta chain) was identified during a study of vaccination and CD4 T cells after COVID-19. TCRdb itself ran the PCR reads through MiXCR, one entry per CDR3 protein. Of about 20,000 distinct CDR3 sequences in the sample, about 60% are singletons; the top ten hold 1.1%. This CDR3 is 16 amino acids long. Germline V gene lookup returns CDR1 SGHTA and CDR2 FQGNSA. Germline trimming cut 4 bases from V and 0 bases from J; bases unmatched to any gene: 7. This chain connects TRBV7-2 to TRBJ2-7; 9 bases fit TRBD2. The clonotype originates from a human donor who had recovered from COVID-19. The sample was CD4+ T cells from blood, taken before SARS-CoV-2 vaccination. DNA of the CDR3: TGTGCCAGCAGCTCTGTTAGCGGGAGCGCCTCCTACGAGCAGTACTTC. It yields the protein CASSSVSGSASYEQYF.